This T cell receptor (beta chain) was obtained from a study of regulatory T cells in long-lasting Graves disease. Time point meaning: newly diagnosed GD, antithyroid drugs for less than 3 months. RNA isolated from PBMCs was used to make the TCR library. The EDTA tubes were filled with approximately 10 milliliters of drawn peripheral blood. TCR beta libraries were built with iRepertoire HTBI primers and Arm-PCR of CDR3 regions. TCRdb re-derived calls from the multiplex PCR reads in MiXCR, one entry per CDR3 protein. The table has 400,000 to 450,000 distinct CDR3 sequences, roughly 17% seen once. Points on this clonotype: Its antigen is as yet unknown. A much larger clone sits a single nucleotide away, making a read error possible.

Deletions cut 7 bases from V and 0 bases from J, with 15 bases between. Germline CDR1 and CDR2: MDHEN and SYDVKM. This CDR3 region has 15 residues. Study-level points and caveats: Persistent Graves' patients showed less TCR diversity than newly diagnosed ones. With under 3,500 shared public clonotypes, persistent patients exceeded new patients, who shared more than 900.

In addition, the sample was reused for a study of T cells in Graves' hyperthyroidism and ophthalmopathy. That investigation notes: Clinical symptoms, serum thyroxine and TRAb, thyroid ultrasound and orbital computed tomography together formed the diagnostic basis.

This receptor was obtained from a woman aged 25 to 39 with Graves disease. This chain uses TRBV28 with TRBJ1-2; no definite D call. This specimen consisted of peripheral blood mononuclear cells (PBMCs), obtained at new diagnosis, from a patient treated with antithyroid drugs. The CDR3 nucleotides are TGTGCCAGCACCTTGGCATCTGCAGCTAACTATGGCTACACCTTC. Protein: CASTLASAANYGYTF.